These 32 T cell receptor beta chains were sequenced from one sample in a study of identical twins. MiXCR was run by TCRdb on the 5' RACE reads, yielding one entry per CDR3 protein. The sample includes 400,000 to 550,000 distinct CDR3 sequences, roughly an eighth seen only once; the top ten take about 0.97%. These records were also assigned to another study, of yellow fever vaccine responses in identical twins.

Sequencing input: CD4+ T cells sorted from blood. The source is a woman younger than 30 in good health.

The sample holds many counts of this clonotype. V gene TRBV12-3 or TRBV12-4 combines with J gene TRBJ1-1; unclear D gene. V was clipped by 6 bases and J by 4 bases, with 12 bases between them. The CDR3 sequence is 13 residues long. CDR3 nucleotide sequence: TGTGCCAGCAGCTCCGGACGGAGCACTGAAGCTTTCTTT. Amino acids: CASSSGRSTEAFF.

This clonotype has more than one count but fewer than ten. The V and J genes are TRBV23-1 and TRBJ2-7, with D uncertain. TRBV23-1 is marked as an open reading frame, function uncertain. Trimming removed 5 bases from V and 1 base from J, with 12 bases in between. The length of the CDR3 is 14 residues. The CDR3 DNA reads as TGCGCCAGCAGTGAGTGTTTATTGTCCTACGAGCAGTACTTC. It codes for CASSECLLSYEQYF.

This clonotype was detected ten times or more. The J gene is TRBJ2-7, the V gene TRBV20-1, with D tentatively TRBD1 or TRBD2 (5 bases each). The germline V gene encodes CDR1 DFQATT and CDR2 SNEGSKA (reference sequence). The germline V and J ends were trimmed by 6 bases and 4 bases, with 22 bases remaining between them. The CDR3 totals 15 residues. CDR3 nucleotides: TGCAGTGCCCTTGGACCAACGGGACCACCATACGAGCAGTACTTC. Translating gives CSALGPTGPPYEQYF.

J is TRBJ2-7 and V is TRBV12-3 or TRBV12-4; TRBD1 agrees at 10 bases. The length of the CDR3 is 14 residues. Unmatched junction bases numbered 5, after V lost 9 bases and J lost 0 bases. Written as DNA, the CDR3 is TGTGCCAGTGCGGACAGGGGGAACTCCTACGAGCAGTACTTC. Amino acids: CASADRGNSYEQYF.

This clonotype was counted at least ten times. The rearrangement joins TRBV29-1 to TRBJ1-5, with 7 bases identical to TRBD1. Germline V gene lookup returns CDR1 SQVTM and CDR2 ANQGSEA. V shed 7 bases, J shed 2 bases, and the junction held 11 bases outside the gene matches. This CDR3 contains 15 residues. Here the CDR3 reads CSALTGAGGNQPQHF. CDR3 sequence (DNA): TGCAGCGCCTTAACAGGGGCCGGAGGCAATCAGCCCCAGCATTTT.

The CDR3 DNA follows: TGCGCCAGCAGCCCGGGACTAGCGGGGGGCCAACTTAATGAGCAGTTCTTC. Translating it yields CASSPGLAGGQLNEQFF. The chain employs TRBV5-1 and TRBJ2-1; 15 bases match TRBD2. V was clipped by 4 bases and J by 7 bases; unmatched bases: 9. Germline values: CDR1 SGHRS, CDR2 YFSETQ. The CDR3 extends over 17 amino acids.

This clonotype was picked up many times. The rearrangement links TRBV11-2 to TRBJ1-1, with no clear D. The germline V and J ends were trimmed by 1 base and 0 bases, with 18 bases remaining between them. The CDR3 is made up of 18 amino acids. Germline values: CDR1 SGHAT, CDR2 FQNNGV. The CDR3 reads CASSLGFNRWAMNTEAFF. The CDR3 nucleotides are TGTGCCAGCAGCTTAGGATTCAATCGTTGGGCAATGAACACTGAAGCTTTCTTT.

In its sample, this clonotype was seen a few times. This chain uses TRBV7-8 with TRBJ2-7, with D possibly matching TRBD2 (6 bases). Trimming left V 5 bases short and J 3 bases short, with 17 bases between. The CDR3 extends over 15 amino acids. Germline values: CDR1 SGHVS, CDR2 FQNEAQ. This chain's CDR3 is CASSPTPGAGYEQYF. CDR3 sequence (DNA): TGTGCCAGCAGCCCAACCCCGGGAGCGGGCTACGAGCAGTACTTC.

The V call is TRBV6-2 or TRBV6-3, the J call TRBJ2-1; 8 nucleotides line up with TRBD2. The CDR3 runs to 19 residues. The J segment lost 3 bases and the V segment lost 2 bases, leaving 15 bases of the junction unmatched. CDR1 and CDR2 (germline): MNHEY, SVGEGT. The CDR3 coding sequence is TGTGCCAGCAGTTACCCAGCCACTATTCTAGCGGGTGACTACAATGAGCAGTTCTTC. Protein: CASSYPATILAGDYNEQFF.

The chain recombines TRBV7-9 with TRBJ2-1; D may be TRBD1 (6 bases). In germline, CDR1 is SEHNR, CDR2 FQNEAQ (reference sequence). The germline V and J ends were trimmed by 6 bases and 8 bases, with 14 bases remaining between them. This CDR3 region has 13 residues. In DNA, the CDR3 is TGTGCCAGCAGGCGTTTAGAGGGGGATGAGCAGTTCTTC. Protein: CASRRLEGDEQFF.

The J gene is TRBJ2-1, the V gene TRBV9, with a weak D call TRBD1 (6 bases). CDR1 and CDR2 (germline): SGDLS, YYNGEE. Trimming removed 3 bases at V and 7 bases at J, with 17 bases between. The CDR3 has 15 amino acids. Here the CDR3 DNA reads TGTGCCAGCAGCGCCCACAGGGAGATGGGGAATGAGCAGTTCTTC. This encodes CASSAHREMGNEQFF.

Many counts were recorded for this clonotype. The rearrangement joins TRBV12-3 or TRBV12-4 to TRBJ2-5; D is possibly TRBD1 (7 bases). The CDR3 contains 16 residues. Trimming took 5 bases from V and 5 from J, leaving 21 bases between them. The CDR3: CASSGGLPGTAETQYF. In DNA form, the CDR3 reads TGTGCCAGCAGTGGGGGGCTGCCTGGGACAGCCGAGACCCAGTACTTC.

This clonotype showed up just a few times. The chain recombines TRBV7-2 with TRBJ2-2, with 8 bases identical to TRBD2. Germline assignment: CDR1 SGHTA and CDR2 FQGNSA. The CDR3 runs to 17 residues. V was clipped by 5 bases and J by 4 bases; unmatched bases: 12. CDR3 protein: CASSRGGRVGFTGELFF. In DNA, the CDR3 is TGTGCCAGCAGCCGGGGGGGAAGGGTCGGGTTCACCGGGGAGCTGTTTTTT.

This clonotype was seen a few times. The chain links TRBV5-1 to TRBJ1-1; 9 bases map to TRBD1. Germline V gene sequence: CDR1 SGHRS, CDR2 YFSETQ. The trim removed 2 bases at V and 4 bases at J, leaving 12 bases unmatched. The CDR3 consists of 17 residues. The CDR3 reads CASSLQGARGSGTEAFF. The CDR3 nucleotides read TGCGCCAGCAGCTTACAGGGGGCGCGGGGCTCGGGCACTGAAGCTTTCTTT. Full variable domain (rest looked up from reference TRBV5-1 and TRBJ1-1): KAGVTQTPRYLIKTRGQQVTLSCSPISGHRSVSWYQQTPGQGLQFLFEYFSETQRNKGNFPGRFSGRQFSNSRSEMNVSTLELGDSALYLCASSLQGARGSGTEAFFGQGTRLTVV.

This chain uses TRBV29-1 with TRBJ2-7; D is possibly TRBD1 (6 bases). The germline CDR1 and CDR2 sequences are SQVTM and ANQGSEA. This CDR3 comprises 13 residues. V gave up 6 bases and J gave up 7 bases, with 19 bases separating them. The CDR3 protein is CSVAHRDIGEQYF. The CDR3 region has the DNA TGCAGCGTGGCGCACCGGGACATTGGGGAGCAGTACTTC.

The chain recombines TRBV11-1 with TRBJ2-3, with TRBD1 identical over 7 bases. J was trimmed by 6 bases and V by 5 bases; bases with no gene match: 5. The CDR3 is 13 amino acids. Looked up from germline, CDR1 is SGHAT and CDR2 is FQDESV (reference sequence). The CDR3 loop reads CASSLWTGDTQYF. CDR3 DNA sequence: TGTGCCAGCAGCCTGTGGACAGGTGATACGCAGTATTTT.

This clonotype was recorded a few times. The chain is built from TRBV7-9 and TRBJ2-2, with 7 bases that match TRBD2. The CDR3 runs 15 residues. V shed 5 bases and J 6 bases; nucleotides not matched to a gene: 9. Per germline, CDR1 SEHNR and CDR2 FQNEAQ (reference sequence). The CDR3 spells CASSPGAGEAGELFF. The CDR3 DNA reads TGTGCCAGCAGCCCAGGCGCGGGAGAGGCCGGGGAGCTGTTTTTT.

V gene TRBV20-1 combines with J gene TRBJ2-2; D is unresolved. Germline V CDR1 and CDR2: DFQATT, SNEGSKA (reference sequence). Trimming took off 3 bases at V and 4 bases at J, with 12 bases between the two ends. The CDR3 length is 14 residues. The CDR3 DNA is TGCAGTGCTAGGAACAGTATGGTCACCGGGGAGCTGTTTTTT. This sequence encodes CSARNSMVTGELFF.

V gene TRBV20-1 combines with J gene TRBJ2-7, with 15 bases that match TRBD2. Germline V gives CDR1 DFQATT, CDR2 SNEGSKA (reference sequence). The V segment lost 6 bases and the J segment 0 bases; nucleotides outside the gene matches: 6. The CDR3 runs to 16 residues. CDR3 residues: CSATGLAGGPSYEQYF. The CDR3 DNA sequence: TGCAGTGCCACAGGACTAGCGGGAGGGCCCTCCTACGAGCAGTACTTC.

This clonotype occurred many times. The CDR3 region is CASTAEPGAQETQYF. CDR3 bases: TGTGCCAGCACCGCGGAGCCAGGGGCCCAAGAGACCCAGTACTTC. This sequence joins TRBV12-3 or TRBV12-4 and TRBJ2-5; possibly TRBD1 for D (6 bases). The CDR3 extends over 15 amino acids. V shed 7 bases and J shed 1 base, with 16 bases lying between them.

This rearrangement joins TRBV6-2 or TRBV6-3 to TRBJ2-4; 12 bases match TRBD2. This CDR3 spans 18 amino acids. J lost 1 base, V lost 4 bases, and 8 bases had no gene match. CDR1 is MNHEY, CDR2 SVGEGT, per germline. CDR3 loop: CASSWASGRAGAKNIQYF. DNA of the CDR3: TGTGCCAGCAGTTGGGCTAGCGGGAGGGCCGGGGCCAAAAACATTCAGTACTTC.

This clonotype was seen a few times. This chain links TRBV5-1 with TRBJ2-1; D unresolved. The CDR3 covers 13 residues. Trimming removed 0 bases from V and 7 bases from J, with 8 bases in between. CDR1 is SGHRS, CDR2 YFSETQ, per germline. This chain's CDR3 is CASSLGAGNEQFF. The CDR3, as DNA: TGCGCCAGCAGCTTGGGAGCCGGGAATGAGCAGTTCTTC.

This clonotype is a singleton in its sample. The chain uses TRBV5-1 and TRBJ2-7; 10 bases map to TRBD1. The V and J ends lost 1 base and 4 bases, in that order; junction bases with no gene match: 5. The CDR3 totals 15 residues. Per the germline V gene, CDR1 is SGHRS and CDR2 is YFSETQ. In DNA form, the CDR3 reads TGCGCCAGCAGCTTGACAAGGGGACAGGGGTACGAGCAGTACTTC. It translates to CASSLTRGQGYEQYF.

V usage is TRBV20-1 and J usage is TRBJ2-7; 13 bases align to TRBD2. The ends lost 0 bases at V and 5 bases at J; junction bases unmatched: 4. Germline V gene lookup returns CDR1 DFQATT and CDR2 SNEGSKA (reference sequence). The CDR3 covers 15 residues. CDR3 loop: CSARDRTSGRDEQYF. In DNA form, the CDR3 reads TGCAGTGCTAGAGATCGGACTAGCGGGAGAGACGAGCAGTACTTC.

This clonotype was recorded at least ten times. V gene TRBV24-1 combines with J gene TRBJ2-1; D unclear. CDR3 length: 16 amino acids. V was trimmed by 0 bases and J by 0 bases, leaving 8 bases between them. Germline V gene sequence: CDR1 KGHDR, CDR2 SFDVKD. CDR3 DNA sequence: TGTGCCACCAGTGATTTGGCCAGTCGCTCCTACAATGAGCAGTTCTTC. Translated, it gives CATSDLASRSYNEQFF.

The chain employs TRBV4-2 and TRBJ1-1; no reliable D call. Trimming took 8 bases from V and 6 from J, leaving 19 bases between them. The CDR3 contains 14 residues. Germline assignment: CDR1 LGHNA and CDR2 YNFKEQ. The CDR3 loop reads CASGVPGEGAEAFF. DNA for the CDR3: TGTGCCAGCGGGGTGCCCGGGGAGGGCGCTGAAGCTTTCTTT.

This clonotype was seen more than once but under ten times. The genes are TRBV15 and TRBJ2-7; D may be TRBD2 (5 bases). The CDR3 covers 15 residues. CDR1 is LNHNV, CDR2 YYDKDF, per germline (reference sequence). The V end was cut by 0 bases, the J end by 0 bases, with 9 bases between. CDR3 sequence reads: CATSRDVGSSYEQYF. The CDR3 nucleotides are TGTGCCACCAGCAGAGATGTTGGGAGCTCCTACGAGCAGTACTTC.

This clonotype was counted only a few times. The chain has TRBV7-2 and TRBJ1-6; D is ambiguous. The germline V gene has CDR1 SGHTA and CDR2 FQGNSA. V dropped 2 bases and J dropped 10 bases, with 12 bases sitting between them. The CDR3 is 14 residues long. The CDR3 spells CASSLRTVGSPLHF. DNA for the CDR3: TGTGCCAGCAGCTTAAGGACGGTGGGGTCACCCCTCCACTTT.

This clonotype turned up a few times. The chain is built from TRBV5-1 and TRBJ2-7; D ambiguous. Germline-derived CDR1 and CDR2 are SGHRS and YFSETQ. The CDR3 runs 12 residues. V was trimmed by 7 bases and J by 0 bases, leaving 8 bases between them. CDR3 sequence reads: CASGPDSYEQYF. The CDR3 nucleotides are TGCGCCAGCGGGCCTGACTCCTACGAGCAGTACTTC. Full variable domain (outside the CDR3, taken from reference TRBV5-1 and TRBJ2-7): KAGVTQTPRYLIKTRGQQVTLSCSPISGHRSVSWYQQTPGQGLQFLFEYFSETQRNKGNFPGRFSGRQFSNSRSEMNVSTLELGDSALYLCASGPDSYEQYFGPGTRLTVT.

This CDR3 is CASRRSGLEIEQYF. The CDR3 bases are TGTGCCAGCAGACGTTCGGGACTAGAGATCGAGCAGTACTTC. V usage is TRBV12-3 or TRBV12-4 and J usage is TRBJ2-7, with 8 bases lining up with TRBD2. Germline trimming cut 6 bases from V and 6 bases from J; bases unmatched to any gene: 10. The CDR3 has 14 amino acids.

This clonotype occurred a few times. The chain recombines TRBV11-2 with TRBJ2-7; 8 bases are a match to TRBD1. The CDR3 length is 18 residues. Trimming removed 1 base from V and 3 bases from J; junction bases left unmatched: 14. Germline V gene sequence: CDR1 SGHAT, CDR2 FQNNGV. The CDR3 DNA is TGTGCCAGCAGCTTAGGGGGTTCAGGGGGCTTAATCGACTACGAGCAGTACTTC. It yields the protein CASSLGGSGGLIDYEQYF.

The chain combines TRBV3-1 with TRBJ2-3; 12 bases line up with TRBD2. Unmatched junction bases numbered 9, after V lost 0 bases and J lost 2 bases. This CDR3 has 19 residues. Germline-derived CDR1 and CDR2 are LGHDT and YNNKEL (reference sequence). This CDR3 reads CASSQDLGPSGGDTDTQYF. In nucleotides, the CDR3 is TGTGCCAGCAGCCAAGATTTAGGCCCTAGCGGGGGGGACACAGATACGCAGTATTTT.